Below are 30 T cell receptor beta chains sequenced from a single sample in a study of CD8 T cells in ankylosing spondylitis. Broader study findings: Characteristic of ankylosing spondylitis blood, it appeared, was a TCR beta motif comprising roughly 8 highly homologous variants.

What these receptors recognize is not known. TCRdb recomputed calls from the 5' RACE reads with MiXCR, one row per CDR3 protein. The sample gives hundreds of thousands of distinct CDR3 sequences, about an eighth of which show up once; about 6.5% is in the top ten. Source material: blood, either unsorted or a sorted T cell fraction (not recorded which). Every receptor here comes from a male donor with ankylosing spondylitis.

This clonotype was counted between two and nine times. The chain employs TRBV18 and TRBJ2-5; D not resolved. V was pared by 0 bases and J by 6 bases, with 11 bases between. The CDR3 length is 14 residues. The germline CDR1 and CDR2 sequences are KGHSH and LQKENI. The CDR3 DNA follows: TGTGCCAGCTCACCACCGGCAAGCCCGCAGACCCAGTACTTC. Translation gives CASSPPASPQTQYF.

The chain uses TRBV5-1 and TRBJ2-5, with 7 positions matching TRBD1. The CDR3 is 15 amino acids. With 0 bases clipped from V and 6 bases from J, the junction kept 8 bases outside the gene matches. The germline V gene has CDR1 SGHRS and CDR2 YFSETQ. The CDR3 region is CASSLADRERKTQYF. CDR3 nucleotides: TGCGCCAGCAGCTTGGCCGACAGGGAACGGAAGACCCAGTACTTC.

In its sample, this clonotype was seen a few times. The chain joins TRBV6-5 to TRBJ2-2; D possibly matches TRBD1 or TRBD2 (5 bases each). CDR3 length: 14 residues. Trimming removed 6 bases from V and 3 bases from J, with 11 bases in between. The germline V gene has CDR1 MNHEY and CDR2 SVGAGI. The chain's CDR3 is CASRLRGDTGELFF. The CDR3 DNA sequence: TGTGCCAGCAGGTTAAGAGGGGACACCGGGGAGCTGTTTTTT.

The sample holds a few counts of this clonotype. V gene TRBV7-9 combines with J gene TRBJ1-1, with D tentatively TRBD1 (5 bases). The V gene's germline CDR1 is SEHNR and CDR2 FQNEAQ (reference sequence). V shed 7 bases and J shed 2 bases, with 14 bases lying between them. The CDR3 extends over 14 amino acids. The CDR3 nucleotides are TGTGCCAGCACCACGGGGTGGGGCAACACTGAAGCTTTCTTT. This translates into CASTTGWGNTEAFF.

The chain employs TRBV7-9 and TRBJ2-7, with TRBD1 matching over 7 bases. Germline CDR1 and CDR2: SEHNR and FQNEAQ (reference sequence). J gave up 0 bases and V 2 bases, and 1 base lay outside the gene matches. The CDR3 is made up of 14 amino acids. CDR3 bases: TGTGCCAGCAGCTTATGGACAGGCTCCTACGAGCAGTACTTC. It codes for CASSLWTGSYEQYF.

This rearrangement joins TRBV7-2 to TRBJ2-5; 9 bases align to TRBD2. V shed 5 bases and J 5 bases; nucleotides not matched to a gene: 12. The CDR3 runs to 16 residues. Germline loops: CDR1 SGHTA, CDR2 FQGNSA. The CDR3, as DNA: TGTGCCAGCAGCGGAATTTCAGCGGGAGGCGGGGAGACCCAGTACTTC. Translation: CASSGISAGGGETQYF.

This clonotype occurred a few times. The chain is built from TRBV5-6 and TRBJ2-1, with D possibly TRBD2 on 5 matching bases. Between the trimmed V and J ends, which lost 0 bases and 10 bases, there was a span of 20 bases. The length of the CDR3 is 16 residues. Germline lookup yields CDR1 SGHDT and CDR2 YYEEEE. Written as DNA, the CDR3 is TGTGCCAGCAGCTTGGGGTCGAGCGGTCCCGTGCGAGAGCAGTTCTTC. As protein: CASSLGSSGPVREQFF.

The V and J genes are TRBV27 and TRBJ1-6, with no clear D. Trimming stripped 5 bases from V and 5 bases from J, with 10 bases between. This CDR3 spans 14 amino acids. CDR1 and CDR2 from the germline V gene are MNHEY and SMNVEV (reference sequence). The CDR3 here is CASSTSLNNSPLHF. For the CDR3, the DNA is TGTGCCAGCAGTACCAGCCTAAATAATTCACCCCTCCACTTT.

This clonotype was observed a few times. The J gene is TRBJ2-7, the V gene TRBV18; perhaps TRBD2 as D (5 bases). Per the germline V gene, CDR1 is KGHSH and CDR2 is LQKENI. The CDR3 extends over 14 amino acids. V shed 0 bases and J shed 6 bases, with 12 bases lying between them. The DNA of the CDR3 is TGTGCCAGCTCACCACCGGGCGGGTTCGGCGAGCAGTACGTC. Translation: CASSPPGGFGEQYV.

This clonotype was seen a few times. This chain links TRBV29-1 with TRBJ2-3; possible D gene TRBD2, 6 bases. The CDR3 consists of 14 residues. Germline assignment: CDR1 SQVTM and CDR2 ANQGSEA. V gave up 1 base and J gave up 0 bases, with 8 bases separating them. CDR3 DNA: TGCAGCGTTGAAGTTGGGGGGAGCACAGATACGCAGTATTTT. Translated: CSVEVGGSTDTQYF.

The chain uses TRBV5-6 and TRBJ1-2; 7 nucleotides agree with TRBD1. CDR1 and CDR2 from the germline V gene are SGHDT and YYEEEE. The CDR3 covers 15 residues. V lost 4 bases and J lost 4; bases outside the gene matches: 10. The CDR3 DNA reads TGTGCCAGCAGCCCAACGACAGGGTTTAGCTATGGCTACACCTTC. Translation gives CASSPTTGFSYGYTF.

This clonotype has just a few counts. The chain recombines TRBV7-2 with TRBJ2-4; D may be TRBD2 (7 bases). The CDR3 loop spans 17 amino acids. Germline loops: CDR1 SGHTA, CDR2 FQGNSA. V was trimmed by 2 bases and J by 0 bases, leaving 14 bases between them. CDR3 nucleotide sequence: TGTGCCAGCAGCTTAACGGGCGGGGGCTTAGCCAAAAACATTCAGTACTTC. Translating it yields CASSLTGGGLAKNIQYF. Full variable domain (remainder filled in from reference TRBV7-2 and TRBJ2-4): GAGVSQSPSNKVTEKGKDVELRCDPISGHTALYWYRQSLGQGLEFLIYFQGNSAPDKSGLPSDRFSAERTGGSVSTLTIQRTQQEDSAVYLCASSLTGGGLAKNIQYFGAGTRLSVL.

The J gene is TRBJ1-2, the V gene TRBV20-1; D remains unclear. With 3 bases removed from V and 4 bases from J, the gap between germline ends came to 9 bases. Per germline, CDR1 DFQATT and CDR2 SNEGSKA (reference sequence). The CDR3 consists of 12 residues. This CDR3 reads CSARGLTYGYTF. The DNA for the CDR3 is TGCAGTGCTAGGGGTCTTACCTATGGCTACACCTTC.

This chain links TRBV7-2 with TRBJ2-3; weak D call: TRBD2 (7 bases). Germline values: CDR1 SGHTA, CDR2 FQGNSA. The CDR3 is 17 amino acids. Trimming removed 2 bases from V and 0 bases from J, with 15 bases in between. CDR3 sequence: CASSLNAAGASTDTQYF. The CDR3 DNA reads as TGTGCCAGCAGCTTAAACGCTGCGGGGGCCAGCACAGATACGCAGTATTTT.

The CDR3 nucleotides are TGTGCCAGCAGTCAATTAGGACAGAGCTCTGGGGCCAACGTCCTGACTTTC. Its protein is CASSQLGQSSGANVLTF. This sequence joins TRBV27 and TRBJ2-6; D is perhaps TRBD1 (6 bases). This CDR3 contains 17 residues. The germline gives CDR1 MNHEY, CDR2 SMNVEV (reference sequence). The germline V and J ends were trimmed by 5 bases and 0 bases, with 14 bases remaining between them. Full variable domain (rest looked up from reference TRBV27 and TRBJ2-6): EAQVTQNPRYLITVTGKKLTVTCSQNMNHEYMSWYRQDPGLGLRQIYYSMNVEVTDKGDVPEGYKVSRKEKRNFPLILESPSPNQTSLYFCASSQLGQSSGANVLTFGAGSRLTVL.

The chain employs TRBV7-9 and TRBJ2-1; TRBD2 matches 7 bases. The V gene end was trimmed by 5 bases and the J gene end by 5 bases; junction bases not matched to a gene: 12. The V gene's germline CDR1 is SEHNR and CDR2 FQNEAQ (reference sequence). This CDR3 has 16 amino acids. The CDR3: CASSTRVRTRNNEQFF. The CDR3 coding sequence is TGTGCCAGCAGCACCCGAGTGAGGACTAGGAACAATGAGCAGTTCTTC.

This clonotype showed up just a few times. The rearrangement uses TRBV15 and TRBJ2-1, with TRBD1 matching over 9 bases. Germline CDR1 is LNHNV and CDR2 is YYDKDF (reference sequence). The CDR3 sequence is 15 residues long. J was trimmed by 3 bases and V by 5 bases; bases with no gene match: 5. This CDR3 is CATSARDRVYNEQFF. CDR3 nucleotide sequence: TGTGCCACCAGCGCCCGGGACAGGGTCTACAATGAGCAGTTCTTC.

The gene calls are TRBV30 and TRBJ2-1; no clear D gene. Germline assignment: CDR1 GTSNPN and CDR2 SVGIG (reference sequence). V lost 1 base and J lost 6, with 7 bases in between. This CDR3 has 12 residues. DNA of the CDR3: TGTGCCTGGAGTGAACATCGCAATGAGCAGTTCTTC. It encodes CAWSEHRNEQFF.

V and J are TRBV12-3 or TRBV12-4 and TRBJ2-5; the D is unclear. V shed 5 bases and J shed 3 bases, with 16 bases lying between them. This CDR3 contains 15 residues. This CDR3 is CASSRHFNGEETQYF. The CDR3 nucleotides read TGTGCCAGCAGTCGACACTTTAACGGTGAAGAGACCCAGTACTTC.

This clonotype was counted a few times. The chain uses TRBV3-1 and TRBJ2-2, with 11 nucleotides matching TRBD2. Germline values: CDR1 LGHDT, CDR2 YNNKEL (reference sequence). The CDR3 contains 18 residues. The V segment lost 0 bases and the J segment 4 bases; nucleotides outside the gene matches: 7. The CDR3 region is CASSQEGSSGRPTGELFF. The CDR3 DNA sequence: TGTGCCAGCAGCCAAGAGGGTTCTAGCGGGAGGCCCACCGGGGAGCTGTTTTTT.

This clonotype was counted between two and nine times. The chain links TRBV10-3 to TRBJ2-7; 13 nucleotides agree with TRBD2. This CDR3 region has 17 residues. With V trimmed by 2 bases and J by 5 bases, 9 bases remained unmatched. CDR1 is ENHRY, CDR2 SYGVKD, per germline. CDR3 sequence (DNA): TGTGCCATCAGTGAGCCTCCGGGACTAGCGGGATTCGACGAGCAGTACTTC. Translating gives CAISEPPGLAGFDEQYF.

V gene TRBV12-3 or TRBV12-4 combines with J gene TRBJ1-2; D is uncertain. The germline V and J ends were trimmed by 1 base and 2 bases, with 5 bases remaining between them. The CDR3 loop spans 13 amino acids. The CDR3 coding sequence is TGTGCCAGCAGTTTAGGATTCAACTATGGCTACACCTTC. Translating gives CASSLGFNYGYTF.

The V and J genes are TRBV5-4 and TRBJ2-7, with D perhaps given as TRBD1 or TRBD2 (5 bases each). CDR3 length equals 15 residues. Germline V gene sequence: CDR1 SGHNT, CDR2 YYREEE (reference sequence). The V end lost 0 bases, the J end lost 4 bases, and 14 bases lay between the germline ends. This chain's CDR3 is CASSLEPGTLYEQYV. The CDR3 DNA follows: TGTGCCAGCAGCTTGGAACCCGGGACCCTATACGAGCAGTACGTC.

This clonotype turned up a few times. The chain links TRBV15 to TRBJ2-7; D gene uncertain. CDR3 length: 11 residues. Trimming shortened V by 1 base and J by 5 bases, and 3 bases separated the two germline ends. CDR1 and CDR2 from the germline V gene are LNHNV and YYDKDF (reference sequence). The CDR3 DNA reads as TGTGCCACCAGCAGAGTGGACGAGCAGTACTTC. Protein sequence: CATSRVDEQYF. Supplemented by reference TRBV15 and TRBJ2-7, the full variable domain reads DAMVIQNPRYQVTQFGKPVTLSCSQTLNHNVMYWYQQKSSQAPKLLFHYYDKDFNNEADTPDNFQSRRPNTSFCFLDIRSPGLGDTAMYLCATSRVDEQYFGPGTRLTVT.

The chain's CDR3 is CASSLKGEGPAGWNEQFF. CDR3 coding DNA: TGTGCCAGCAGCTTAAAAGGGGAAGGACCAGCGGGGTGGAATGAGCAGTTCTTC. The V call is TRBV11-2, the J call TRBJ2-1, with TRBD2 matching 7 bases. The CDR3 extends over 18 amino acids. Germline CDR1 SGHAT, CDR2 FQNNGV. V was pared by 2 bases and J by 7 bases, with 17 bases of the junction left unmatched.

This clonotype was detected only a few times. This chain links TRBV12-3 or TRBV12-4 with TRBJ2-3, with 9 bases fitting TRBD1. The CDR3 totals 14 residues. V lost 6 bases, J lost 6 bases, and 7 bases stayed unmatched. CDR3 region: CASRPQGTGDTQYF. The CDR3 DNA reads as TGTGCCAGCAGGCCTCAGGGGACAGGGGATACGCAGTATTTT.

The J gene is TRBJ2-3, the V gene TRBV5-1; 8 bases map to TRBD2. V lost 4 bases and J lost 3; bases outside the gene matches: 7. The germline V gene encodes CDR1 SGHRS and CDR2 YFSETQ. There are 15 residues in the CDR3. The CDR3 DNA sequence: TGCGCCAGCAGCCCGGGGACTAGTGTAACAGATACGCAGTATTTT. Encoded protein: CASSPGTSVTDTQYF.

This clonotype was seen a few times. The gene calls are TRBV2 and TRBJ2-2; D tentatively reads TRBD1 or TRBD2 (6 bases each). V dropped 0 bases and J dropped 5 bases, with 10 bases sitting between them. The CDR3 is 15 residues long. Germline-derived CDR1 and CDR2 are SNHLY and FYNNEI. The CDR3 DNA reads as TGTGCCAGCAGTGAAGCGGGGGGCGGTACCGGGGAGCTGTTTTTT. This codes for CASSEAGGGTGELFF.

The CDR3 sequence: CASSDWREGQETQYF. Written as DNA, the CDR3 is TGTGCCAGCAGCGATTGGAGGGAGGGCCAAGAGACCCAGTACTTC. V and J are TRBV5-5 and TRBJ2-5; 7 bases map to TRBD2. The germline CDR1 and CDR2 sequences are SGHKS and YYEKEE (reference sequence). V shed 4 bases, J shed 1 base, and the junction held 7 bases outside the gene matches. The CDR3 consists of 15 residues.

V and J are TRBV20-1 and TRBJ2-7; 8 positions match TRBD1. The CDR3 loop spans 15 amino acids. Trimming removed 0 bases from V and 1 base from J; junction bases left unmatched: 5. Germline values: CDR1 DFQATT, CDR2 SNEGSKA (reference sequence). DNA of the CDR3: TGCAGTGCTAGAGACGGTACAGGGGGGTCCTACGAGCAGTACTTC. This translates into CSARDGTGGSYEQYF.